The 30 T cell receptor beta chains given below trace back to one sample, sequenced in a study of beta chain features in type 1 diabetes. Study results and caveats: Within each of all four CD4+ subsets, Type 1 diabetes patients had TCRB CDR3s that were moderately but significantly shorter.

Their antigens remain unidentified. Reverse transcribing all isolated RNA meant expressed TCRB transcripts were sequenced. The table came from immunoSEQ multiplex PCR; TCRdb's copy has only in-frame clones and leaves some out. The sample contains 130,000 to 150,000 clones, roughly an eighth of which appear only once. The sequenced sample was central memory CD4+ T cells from blood. Receptor source: a man between 18 and 29 years old with type 1 diabetes.

CDR3 region: CASSQGGGETYSTNSPLHF. The CDR3 coding sequence is TGCGCCAGCAGCCAAGGAGGAGGGGAGACTTATTCAACCAATTCACCCCTCCACTTT. The rearrangement uses TRBV4-1 and TRBJ1-6; TRBD1 might be the D (5 bases). Trimming removed 1 base at V and 7 bases at J, with 23 bases between. The CDR3 has 19 amino acids. Germline V lookup: CDR1 MGHRA, CDR2 YSYEKL.

This clone was detected a few times. The genes are TRBV5-1 and TRBJ2-7; maybe TRBD1 (6 bases). This CDR3 has 13 residues. The germline V and J ends were trimmed by 4 bases and 9 bases, with 17 bases remaining between them. Germline assignment: CDR1 SGHRS and CDR2 YFSETQ. In DNA, the CDR3 is TGCGCCAGCAGCCAGACCAACAGGGCCATGCAGTACTTC. Its translation: CASSQTNRAMQYF. The full variable domain, in which reference TRBV5-1 and TRBJ2-7 provide the parts outside the CDR3, is KAGVTQTPRYLIKTRGQQVTLSCSPISGHRSVSWYQQTPGQGLQFLFEYFSETQRNKGNFPGRFSGRQFSNSRSEMNVSTLELGDSALYLCASSQTNRAMQYFGPGTRLTVT.

The chain couples TRBV19 to TRBJ1-1; D gene unclear. This CDR3 is built from 12 residues. Germline assignment: CDR1 LNHDA and CDR2 SQIVND (reference sequence). Trimming cost V 3 bases and J 3 bases, with 5 bases left between them. CDR3: CASSIPDTEAFF. The DNA for the CDR3 is TGTGCCAGTAGTATCCCTGACACTGAAGCTTTCTTT.

This clone was seen a few times. V and J are TRBV18 and TRBJ2-1; D is possibly TRBD1 or TRBD2 (7 bases each). CDR3 length: 15 amino acids. Germline V gives CDR1 KGHSH, CDR2 LQKENI. V was shortened by 6 bases and J by 0 bases, with 12 bases between the two germline ends. CDR3 sequence (DNA): TGTGCCAGCTCGGGAGGGGGCAACTCCTACAATGAGCAGTTCTTC. Protein: CASSGGGNSYNEQFF.

A few counts support this clone. The rearrangement links TRBV19 to TRBJ1-5; D call uncertain. Germline CDR1 and CDR2: LNHDA and SQIVND (reference sequence). V was trimmed by 5 bases and J by 0 bases, leaving 8 bases between them. The CDR3 has 14 amino acids. The CDR3: CASSRGNSNQPQHF. The CDR3 bases are TGTGCCAGTAGTCGTGGCAATAGCAATCAGCCCCAGCATTTT.

This clone was seen only a few times. The chain combines TRBV19 with TRBJ1-3; D is undetermined. The CDR3 has 19 residues. Trimming stripped 3 bases from V and 3 bases from J, with 24 bases between. The germline gives CDR1 LNHDA, CDR2 SQIVND (reference sequence). The CDR3 protein is CASSITGYQFDHFGNTIYF. The CDR3 DNA follows: TGTGCCAGTAGTATCACGGGGTATCAGTTCGACCATTTTGGAAACACCATATATTTT.

This CDR3 reads CASIILDEQYF. The DNA for the CDR3 is TGTGCCAGCATAATCCTCGACGAGCAGTACTTC. V and J are TRBV2 and TRBJ2-7; D is ambiguous. The CDR3 spans 11 residues. Germline CDR1 and CDR2: SNHLY and FYNNEI. V was cut by 7 bases and J by 5 bases, with 9 bases left in between.

The V and J genes are TRBV10-2 and TRBJ2-7; the match to TRBD1 covers 7 bases. This CDR3 has 13 residues. Germline V gene lookup returns CDR1 WSHSY and CDR2 SAAADI. The V and J ends lost 7 bases and 7 bases, in that order; junction bases with no gene match: 10. CDR3 region: CASTKDRVGEQYF. The CDR3 bases are TGCGCCAGCACTAAAGACAGGGTTGGGGAGCAGTACTTC.

This clone was counted only a few times. The J gene is TRBJ2-1, the V gene TRBV5-1; 7 bases are shared with TRBD1. The V gene's germline CDR1 is SGHRS and CDR2 YFSETQ. The CDR3 contains 14 residues. V gave up 4 bases and J gave up 4 bases; unmatched junction bases: 5. This CDR3 is CASSPGQIYNEQFF. The CDR3, as DNA: TGCGCCAGCAGCCCGGGACAGATTTACAATGAGCAGTTCTTC.

This sequence joins TRBV30 and TRBJ2-1, with D unclear. The germline gives CDR1 GTSNPN, CDR2 SVGIG (reference sequence). V was shortened by 3 bases and J by 7 bases, with 7 bases between the two germline ends. The CDR3 totals 11 residues. CDR3 sequence (DNA): TGTGCCTGGAGATTGGTGAATGAGCAGTTCTTC. Protein: CAWRLVNEQFF.

In this sample, this clone turned up a few times. The chain has TRBV28 and TRBJ1-4; no definite D call. CDR1 and CDR2 (germline): MDHEN, SYDVKM. V was trimmed by 6 bases and J by 8 bases, leaving 16 bases between them. The length of the CDR3 is 14 residues. CDR3 coding DNA: TGTGCCAGCAGCGATATGATGAACGGGGAAAAACTGTTTTTT. Protein product: CASSDMMNGEKLFF.

The chain couples TRBV6-5 to TRBJ1-6; no firm D call. CDR1 and CDR2 from the germline V gene are MNHEY and SVGAGI. Trimming removed 2 bases at V and 1 base at J, with 6 bases between. This CDR3 spans 15 amino acids. CDR3 bases: TGTGCCAGCAGTTACGAGGGTTCCTATAATTCACCCCTCCACTTT. Translation gives CASSYEGSYNSPLHF.

The chain joins TRBV5-1 to TRBJ1-2, with D possibly matching TRBD1 (5 bases). Germline loops: CDR1 SGHRS, CDR2 YFSETQ. Trimming left V 0 bases short and J 4 bases short, with 13 bases between. The CDR3 sequence is 15 residues long. The CDR3 sequence: CASSLEQVGPYGYTF. CDR3 sequence (DNA): TGCGCCAGCAGCTTGGAACAGGTCGGTCCCTATGGCTACACCTTC.

V and J are TRBV7-6 and TRBJ2-3; TRBD1 matches 9 bases. The germline V gene has CDR1 SGHVS and CDR2 FNYEAQ. The trim removed 5 bases at V and 3 bases at J, leaving 12 bases unmatched. This CDR3 is built from 17 residues. CDR3 DNA: TGTGCCAGCAGCCGATACGGACAGGGGAGCGGGACAGATACGCAGTATTTT. Its translation is CASSRYGQGSGTDTQYF.

This clone was recorded a few times. The chain combines TRBV27 with TRBJ2-6, with no clear D. Trimming took off 5 bases at V and 0 bases at J, with 2 bases between the two ends. CDR1 and CDR2 from the germline V gene are MNHEY and SMNVEV (reference sequence). The CDR3 is 13 residues long. CDR3 in DNA: TGTGCCAGCAGTCCCTCTGGGGCCAACGTCCTGACTTTC. Translating gives CASSPSGANVLTF.

The J gene is TRBJ2-7, the V gene TRBV5-1; 12 positions agree with TRBD1. The CDR3 length is 18 residues. Germline CDR1 SGHRS, CDR2 YFSETQ. J lost 0 bases, V lost 4 bases, and 11 bases had no gene match. The CDR3 nucleotides are TGCGCCAGCAGCATACTGCCGGGACAGGGGGCCAGCTCCTACGAGCAGTACTTC. Translation: CASSILPGQGASSYEQYF.

The gene calls are TRBV27 and TRBJ2-3; D remains ambiguous. V was cut by 1 base and J by 3 bases, with 11 bases left in between. Per germline, CDR1 MNHEY and CDR2 SMNVEV (reference sequence). The CDR3 loop spans 15 amino acids. CDR3 sequence reads: CASSLFPIGTDTQYF. CDR3 nucleotides: TGTGCCAGCAGTTTATTCCCGATCGGTACAGATACGCAGTATTTT.

This clone was seen a handful of times. The chain joins TRBV30 to TRBJ2-3; weak D call: TRBD2 (5 bases). V dropped 5 bases and J dropped 1 base, with 13 bases sitting between them. Germline CDR1 reads GTSNPN; CDR2 reads SVGIG (reference sequence). The CDR3 length is 14 residues. Here the CDR3 reads CAWAPGVGTDTQYF. CDR3 in DNA: TGTGCCTGGGCCCCCGGGGTCGGCACAGATACGCAGTATTTT.

This clone was seen more than once but under ten times. The chain couples TRBV29-1 to TRBJ1-4; 11 positions agree with TRBD1. Losses at the gene ends were 7 bases for V and 6 bases for J; bases not matched to a gene: 7. CDR3 length equals 14 residues. Per the germline V gene, CDR1 is SQVTM and CDR2 is ANQGSEA. The CDR3 is CSGAGTGGDEKLFF. For the CDR3, the DNA is TGCAGCGGTGCCGGGACAGGGGGAGATGAAAAACTGTTTTTT.

This chain connects TRBV6-1 to TRBJ2-5; D remains ambiguous. The ends were cut back, 2 bases at V and 5 bases at J, with 12 bases in the middle. Germline V gene lookup returns CDR1 MNHNS and CDR2 SASEGT. The CDR3 totals 14 residues. CDR3: CASSEQAGRETQYF. The CDR3, as DNA: TGTGCCAGCAGTGAACAGGCCGGGCGGGAGACCCAGTACTTC.

This chain connects TRBV18 to TRBJ2-1; TRBD2 is a possible D gene (5 bases). The CDR3 covers 14 residues. Looked up from germline, CDR1 is KGHSH and CDR2 is LQKENI. V lost 0 bases and J lost 4, with 7 bases in between. CDR3 coding DNA: TGTGCCAGCTCACCACCGGACTTATACAATGAGCAGTTCTTC. Protein sequence: CASSPPDLYNEQFF.

On this clone itself: The sample carries other DNA sequences with the same CDR3. V and J are TRBV18 and TRBJ2-6; D is perhaps TRBD1 (5 bases). Trimming took off 3 bases at V and 2 bases at J, with 8 bases between the two ends. The CDR3 length is 15 residues. Germline-derived CDR1 and CDR2 are KGHSH and LQKENI. For the CDR3, the DNA is TGTGCCAGCTCACCTCAGGGCGCTGGGGCCAACGTCCTGACTTTC. This gives the protein CASSPQGAGANVLTF.

This clone has ten or more counts. The chain recombines TRBV5-6 with TRBJ2-1, with TRBD2 matching 7 bases. From germline, CDR1 is SGHDT and CDR2 YYEEEE. CDR3 length: 13 amino acids. J was trimmed by 8 bases and V by 4 bases; bases with no gene match: 6. This CDR3 reads CASSHGLDDEQFF. The CDR3 DNA reads as TGTGCCAGCAGCCACGGACTAGACGATGAGCAGTTCTTC.

The J gene is TRBJ2-1, the V gene TRBV6-5; no clear D gene. V gave up 2 bases and J gave up 0 bases, with 8 bases separating them. This CDR3 is 15 amino acids long. Per the germline V gene, CDR1 is MNHEY and CDR2 is SVGAGI. For the CDR3, the DNA is TGTGCCAGCAGTTACGACCGAAGCTCCTACAATGAGCAGTTCTTC. This sequence encodes CASSYDRSSYNEQFF.

The rearrangement joins TRBV9 to TRBJ1-4; D call uncertain. The germline V gene has CDR1 SGDLS and CDR2 YYNGEE. CDR3 length: 15 amino acids. The germline V and J ends were trimmed by 0 bases and 3 bases, with 9 bases remaining between them. The CDR3 spells CASSVALQSNEKLFF. The CDR3 nucleotides read TGTGCCAGCAGCGTAGCGCTACAGTCTAATGAAAAACTGTTTTTT.

This clone was seen a handful of times. This chain links TRBV18 with TRBJ1-1; D perhaps matches TRBD1 (5 bases). Trimming pared 5 bases from V and 6 bases from J, leaving 19 bases between. This CDR3 is 15 amino acids long. Germline values: CDR1 KGHSH, CDR2 LQKENI. The CDR3 bases are TGTGCCAGCTCAATCGCGGCAGGGATGTTGCCTGAAGCTTTCTTT. Amino acids: CASSIAAGMLPEAFF.

This clone was seen only a few times. This specimen includes other DNA sequences encoding the same CDR3. The gene calls are TRBV18 and TRBJ2-7; D is unresolved. The germline gives CDR1 KGHSH, CDR2 LQKENI. The CDR3 sequence is 12 residues long. Between the trimmed V and J ends, which lost 0 bases and 1 base, there was a span of 1 base. The chain's CDR3 is CASSPPSYEQYF. Written as DNA, the CDR3 is TGTGCCAGCTCACCACCGTCCTACGAGCAGTACTTC.

This sequence joins TRBV7-8 and TRBJ2-3; maybe TRBD2 (5 bases). Germline CDR1 reads SGHVS; CDR2 reads FQNEAQ. V lost 2 bases, J lost 0 bases, and 12 bases lay in between. The CDR3 covers 16 residues. The CDR3 reads CASSLYGRTSTDTQYF. CDR3 DNA: TGTGCCAGCAGCTTATACGGCAGGACTAGCACAGATACGCAGTATTTT. Using reference TRBV7-8 and TRBJ2-3 for the parts outside the CDR3, the full variable domain is GAGVSQSPRYKVAKRGQDVALRCDPISGHVSLFWYQQALGQGPEFLTYFQNEAQLDKSGLPSDRFFAERPEGSVSTLKIQRTQQEDSAVYLCASSLYGRTSTDTQYFGPGTRLTVL.

Only a few counts were recorded for this clone. The chain uses TRBV4-2 and TRBJ1-2, with 7 bases fitting TRBD1. CDR1 is LGHNA, CDR2 YNFKEQ, per germline. The CDR3 sequence is 18 residues long. The V segment lost 1 base and the J segment 1 base; nucleotides outside the gene matches: 12. CDR3 nucleotides: TGTGCCAGCAGCCAAGGGCCGCAGGGGGAATTTGATAACTATGGCTACACCTTC. Amino acid sequence: CASSQGPQGEFDNYGYTF.

This rearrangement joins TRBV28 to TRBJ1-6; D might be TRBD1 (5 bases). Germline V CDR1 and CDR2: MDHEN, SYDVKM. This CDR3 is 16 amino acids long. Trimming removed 1 base from V and 5 bases from J, with 12 bases in between. CDR3 bases: TGTGCCAGCAGTTTATTGGAGGGGCTCCATAATTCACCCCTCCACTTT. It codes for CASSLLEGLHNSPLHF.